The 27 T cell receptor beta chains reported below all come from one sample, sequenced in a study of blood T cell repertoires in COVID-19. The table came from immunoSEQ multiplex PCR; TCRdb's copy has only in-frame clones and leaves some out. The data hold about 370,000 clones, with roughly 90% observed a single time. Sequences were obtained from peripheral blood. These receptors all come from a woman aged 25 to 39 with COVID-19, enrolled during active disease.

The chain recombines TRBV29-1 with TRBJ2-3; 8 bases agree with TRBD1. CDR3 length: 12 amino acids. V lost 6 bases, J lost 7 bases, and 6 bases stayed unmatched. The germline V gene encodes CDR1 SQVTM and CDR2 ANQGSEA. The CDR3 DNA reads TGCAGCGTGGGACAGGAAGCCTATACGCAGTATTTT. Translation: CSVGQEAYTQYF.

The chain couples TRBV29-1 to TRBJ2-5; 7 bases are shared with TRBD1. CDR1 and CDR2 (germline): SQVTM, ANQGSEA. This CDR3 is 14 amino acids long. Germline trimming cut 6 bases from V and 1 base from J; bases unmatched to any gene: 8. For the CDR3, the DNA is TGCAGCGTCGTACCTGGGACAGCCCAAGAGACCCAGTACTTC. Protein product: CSVVPGTAQETQYF.

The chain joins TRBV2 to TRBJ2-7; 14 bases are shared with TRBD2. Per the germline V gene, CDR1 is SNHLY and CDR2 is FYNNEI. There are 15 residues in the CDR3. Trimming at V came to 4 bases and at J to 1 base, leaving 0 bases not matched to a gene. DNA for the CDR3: TGTGCCAGCAGTGGACTAGCGGGAGGGTCCTACGAGCAGTACGTC. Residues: CASSGLAGGSYEQYV.

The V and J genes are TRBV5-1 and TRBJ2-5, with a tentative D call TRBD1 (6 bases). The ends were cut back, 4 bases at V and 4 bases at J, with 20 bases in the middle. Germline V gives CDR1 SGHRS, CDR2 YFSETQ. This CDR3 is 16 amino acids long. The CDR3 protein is CASSLGGQNLGETQYF. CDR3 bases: TGCGCCAGCAGCCTGGGCGGACAGAACCTGGGAGAGACCCAGTACTTC.

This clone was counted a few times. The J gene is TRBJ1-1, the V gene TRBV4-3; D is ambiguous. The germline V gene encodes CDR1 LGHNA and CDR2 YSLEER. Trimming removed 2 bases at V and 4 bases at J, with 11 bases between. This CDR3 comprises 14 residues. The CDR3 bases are TGCGCCAGCAGCCAAAACTTGTGGTTCACTGAAGCTTTCTTT. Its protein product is CASSQNLWFTEAFF.

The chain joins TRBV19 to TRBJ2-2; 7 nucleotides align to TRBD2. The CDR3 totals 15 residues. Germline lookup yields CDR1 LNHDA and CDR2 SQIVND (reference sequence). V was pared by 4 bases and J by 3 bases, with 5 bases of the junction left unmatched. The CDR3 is CASSNLADHTGELFF. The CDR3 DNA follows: TGTGCCAGTAGTAACCTAGCGGATCACACCGGGGAGCTGTTTTTT.

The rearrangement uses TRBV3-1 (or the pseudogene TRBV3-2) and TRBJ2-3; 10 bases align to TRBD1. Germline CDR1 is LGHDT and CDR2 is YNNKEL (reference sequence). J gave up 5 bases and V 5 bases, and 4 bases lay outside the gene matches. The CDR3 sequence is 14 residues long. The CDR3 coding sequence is TGTGCCAGCAGCGGGACAGGGGTCAGAGATACGCAGTATTTT. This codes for CASSGTGVRDTQYF.

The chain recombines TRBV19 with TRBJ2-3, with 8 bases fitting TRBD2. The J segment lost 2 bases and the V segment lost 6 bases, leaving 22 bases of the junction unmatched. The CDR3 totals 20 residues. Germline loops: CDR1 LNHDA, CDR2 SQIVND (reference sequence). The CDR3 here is CASSPRSDFLAGYTTDTQYF. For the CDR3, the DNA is TGTGCCAGTAGCCCCCGGTCGGACTTTCTAGCGGGCTACACCACAGATACGCAGTATTTT.

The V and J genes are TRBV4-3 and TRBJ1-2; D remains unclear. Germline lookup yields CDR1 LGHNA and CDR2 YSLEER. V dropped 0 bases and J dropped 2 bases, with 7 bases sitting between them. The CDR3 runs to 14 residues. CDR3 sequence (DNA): TGCGCCAGCAGCCAAGATATGTTGAACTATGGCTACACCTTC. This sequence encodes CASSQDMLNYGYTF.

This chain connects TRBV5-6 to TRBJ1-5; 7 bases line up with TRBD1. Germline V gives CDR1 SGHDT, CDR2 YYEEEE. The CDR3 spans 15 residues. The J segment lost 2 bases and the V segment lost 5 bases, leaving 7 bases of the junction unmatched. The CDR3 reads CASSLQGFGNQPQHF. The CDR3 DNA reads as TGTGCCAGCAGTCTACAGGGGTTTGGCAATCAGCCCCAGCATTTT.

The CDR3 coding sequence is TGTGCCAGCAGGTTGCGGGGGGGCTTGGAGACCCAGTACTTC. Its protein is CASRLRGGLETQYF. The chain couples TRBV2 to TRBJ2-5; 9 bases map to TRBD2. Per the germline V gene, CDR1 is SNHLY and CDR2 is FYNNEI. This CDR3 spans 14 amino acids. V trimming: 6 bases; J trimming: 5 bases; junction bases outside the gene matches: 7.

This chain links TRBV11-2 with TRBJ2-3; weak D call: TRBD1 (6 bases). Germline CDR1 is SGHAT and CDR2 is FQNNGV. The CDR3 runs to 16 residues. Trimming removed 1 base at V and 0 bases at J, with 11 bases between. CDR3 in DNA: TGTGCCAGCAGCTTAGGTACAGGGTTAAGCACAGATACGCAGTATTTT. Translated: CASSLGTGLSTDTQYF.

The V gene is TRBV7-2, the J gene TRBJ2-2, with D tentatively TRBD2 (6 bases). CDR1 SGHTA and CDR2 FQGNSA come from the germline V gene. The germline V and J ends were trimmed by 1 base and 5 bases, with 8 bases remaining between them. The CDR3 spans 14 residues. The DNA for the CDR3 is TGTGCCAGCAGCTTAGGACTAGGGACCGGGGAGCTGTTTTTT. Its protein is CASSLGLGTGELFF.

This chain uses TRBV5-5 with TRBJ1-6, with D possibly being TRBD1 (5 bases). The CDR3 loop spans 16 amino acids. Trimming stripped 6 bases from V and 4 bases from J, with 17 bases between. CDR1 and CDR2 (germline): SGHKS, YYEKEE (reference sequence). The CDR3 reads CASNPEGRGYNSPLHF. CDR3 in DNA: TGTGCCAGCAACCCAGAGGGGCGGGGATATAATTCACCCCTCCACTTT.

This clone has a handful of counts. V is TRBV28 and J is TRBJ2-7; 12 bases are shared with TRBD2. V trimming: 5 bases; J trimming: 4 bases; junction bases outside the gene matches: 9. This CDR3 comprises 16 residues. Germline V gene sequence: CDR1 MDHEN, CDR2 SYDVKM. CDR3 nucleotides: TGTGCCAGCAGTCGTACGACTAGCGGGAGATATTACGAGCAGTACGTC. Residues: CASSRTTSGRYYEQYV.

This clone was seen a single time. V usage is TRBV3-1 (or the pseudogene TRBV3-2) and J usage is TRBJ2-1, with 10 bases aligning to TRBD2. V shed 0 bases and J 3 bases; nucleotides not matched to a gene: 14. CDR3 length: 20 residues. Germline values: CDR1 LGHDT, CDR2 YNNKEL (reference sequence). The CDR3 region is CASSQDSPRGLAEGYNEQFF. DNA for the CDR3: TGTGCCAGCAGCCAAGATTCCCCCCGTGGACTAGCGGAGGGCTACAATGAGCAGTTCTTC.

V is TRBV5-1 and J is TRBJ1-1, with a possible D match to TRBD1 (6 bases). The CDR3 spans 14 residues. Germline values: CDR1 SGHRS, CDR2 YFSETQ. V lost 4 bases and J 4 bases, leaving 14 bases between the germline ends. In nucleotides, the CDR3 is TGCGCCAGCAGCCAACTACAGGGTGGCACTGAAGCTTTCTTT. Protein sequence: CASSQLQGGTEAFF.

The CDR3 protein is CASSIVGAAPYEQYF. CDR3 bases: TGTGCCAGTAGTATAGTAGGGGCAGCGCCATACGAGCAGTACTTC. The V call is TRBV19, the J call TRBJ2-7; possibly TRBD1 for D (5 bases). The CDR3 sequence is 15 residues long. The germline V and J ends were trimmed by 1 base and 4 bases, with 14 bases remaining between them. The germline gives CDR1 LNHDA, CDR2 SQIVND (reference sequence).

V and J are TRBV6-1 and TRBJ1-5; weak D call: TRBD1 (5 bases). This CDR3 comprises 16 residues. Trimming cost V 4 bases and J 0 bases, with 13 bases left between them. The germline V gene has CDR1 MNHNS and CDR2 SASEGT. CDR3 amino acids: CASSGEGAYSNQPQHF. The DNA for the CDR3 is TGTGCCAGCAGTGGCGAAGGGGCGTATAGCAATCAGCCCCAGCATTTT.

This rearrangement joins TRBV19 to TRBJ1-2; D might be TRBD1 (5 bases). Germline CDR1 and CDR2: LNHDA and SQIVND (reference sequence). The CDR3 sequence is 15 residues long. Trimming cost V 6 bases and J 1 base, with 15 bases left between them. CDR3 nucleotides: TGTGCCAGTAGCCCATCTCATAGGGGTAACTATGGCTACACCTTC. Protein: CASSPSHRGNYGYTF.

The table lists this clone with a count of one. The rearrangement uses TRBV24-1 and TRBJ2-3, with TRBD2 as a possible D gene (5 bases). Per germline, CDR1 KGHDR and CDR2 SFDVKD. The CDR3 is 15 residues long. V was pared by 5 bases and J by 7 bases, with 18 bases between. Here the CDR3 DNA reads TGTGCCACCAGTGGAGGGCCGTTGTACGGTAATACGCAGTATTTT. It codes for CATSGGPLYGNTQYF.

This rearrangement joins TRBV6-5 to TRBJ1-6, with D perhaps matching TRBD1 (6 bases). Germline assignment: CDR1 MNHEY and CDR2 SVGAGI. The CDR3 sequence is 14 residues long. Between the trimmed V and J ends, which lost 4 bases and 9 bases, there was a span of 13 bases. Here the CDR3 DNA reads TGTGCCAGCAGTTCGGCAGGGGTTGGTTCACCCCTCCACTTT. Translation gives CASSSAGVGSPLHF.

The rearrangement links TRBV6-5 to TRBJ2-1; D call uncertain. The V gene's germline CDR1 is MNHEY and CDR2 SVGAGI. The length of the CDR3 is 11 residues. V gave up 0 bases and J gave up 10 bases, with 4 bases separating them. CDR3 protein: CASSYSLEQFF. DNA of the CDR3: TGTGCCAGCAGTTACTCACTAGAGCAGTTCTTC.

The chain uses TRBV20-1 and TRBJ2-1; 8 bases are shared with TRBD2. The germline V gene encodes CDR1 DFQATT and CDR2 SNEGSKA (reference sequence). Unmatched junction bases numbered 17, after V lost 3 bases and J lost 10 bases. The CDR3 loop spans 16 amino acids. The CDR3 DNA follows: TGCAGTGCTAGTAACTGGCGGGAGAGCCGGGAGGGGGAGCAGTTCTTC. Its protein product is CSASNWRESREGEQFF.

CDR3 bases: TGTGCCAGCACCATAGCGGGGGGCGGGGTAGGTGAGCAGTTCTTC. This translates into CASTIAGGGVGEQFF. The rearrangement joins TRBV28 to TRBJ2-1; 10 bases align to TRBD2. The CDR3 totals 15 residues. V was clipped by 7 bases and J by 9 bases; unmatched bases: 12. In germline, CDR1 is MDHEN, CDR2 SYDVKM. The full variable domain, its missing parts supplied by reference TRBV28 and TRBJ2-1, is DVKVTQSSRYLVKRTGEKVFLECVQDMDHENMFWYRQDPGLGLRLIYFSYDVKMKEKGDIPEGYSVSREKKERFSLILESASTNQTSMYLCASTIAGGGVGEQFFGPGTRLTVL.

CDR3 nucleotides: TGCGCCAGCAGTATCGGGGGAAAAGAGACCCAGTACTTC. This translates into CASSIGGKETQYF. V is TRBV10-1 and J is TRBJ2-5; tentative D call: TRBD2 (6 bases). Germline lookup yields CDR1 WNHNN and CDR2 SYGVQD (reference sequence). The CDR3 has 13 amino acids. The ends were cut back, 5 bases at V and 3 bases at J, with 10 bases in the middle.

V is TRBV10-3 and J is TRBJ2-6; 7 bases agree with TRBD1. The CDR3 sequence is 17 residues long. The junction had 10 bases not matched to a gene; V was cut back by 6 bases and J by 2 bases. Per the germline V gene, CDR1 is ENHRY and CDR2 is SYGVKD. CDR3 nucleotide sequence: TGTGCCATCAGCCCCGGAGCTAGGGGGCCTGGGGCCAACGTCCTGACTTTC. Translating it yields CAISPGARGPGANVLTF.